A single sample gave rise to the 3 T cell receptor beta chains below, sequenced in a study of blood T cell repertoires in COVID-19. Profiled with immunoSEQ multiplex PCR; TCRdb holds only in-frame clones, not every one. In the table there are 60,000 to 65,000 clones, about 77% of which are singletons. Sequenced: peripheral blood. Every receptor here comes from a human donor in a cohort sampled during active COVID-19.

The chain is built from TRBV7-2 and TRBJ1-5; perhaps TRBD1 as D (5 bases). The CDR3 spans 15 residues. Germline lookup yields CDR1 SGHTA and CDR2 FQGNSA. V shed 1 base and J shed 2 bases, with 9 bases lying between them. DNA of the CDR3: TGTGCCAGCAGCTTAGGCGGAGGGGGCAATCAGCCCCAGCATTTT. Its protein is CASSLGGGGNQPQHF.

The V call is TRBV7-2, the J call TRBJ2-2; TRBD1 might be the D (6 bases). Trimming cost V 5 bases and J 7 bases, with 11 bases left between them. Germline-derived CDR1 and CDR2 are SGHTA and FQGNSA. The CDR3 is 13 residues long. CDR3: CASSRTGNGELFF. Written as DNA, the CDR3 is TGTGCCAGCAGCCGAACAGGGAACGGGGAGCTGTTTTTT.

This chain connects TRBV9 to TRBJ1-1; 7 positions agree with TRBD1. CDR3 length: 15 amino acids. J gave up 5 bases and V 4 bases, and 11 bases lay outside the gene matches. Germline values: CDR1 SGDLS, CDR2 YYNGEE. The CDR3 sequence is CASSQGVIRGTEAFF. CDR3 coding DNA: TGTGCCAGCAGCCAGGGGGTTATAAGGGGAACTGAAGCTTTCTTT.